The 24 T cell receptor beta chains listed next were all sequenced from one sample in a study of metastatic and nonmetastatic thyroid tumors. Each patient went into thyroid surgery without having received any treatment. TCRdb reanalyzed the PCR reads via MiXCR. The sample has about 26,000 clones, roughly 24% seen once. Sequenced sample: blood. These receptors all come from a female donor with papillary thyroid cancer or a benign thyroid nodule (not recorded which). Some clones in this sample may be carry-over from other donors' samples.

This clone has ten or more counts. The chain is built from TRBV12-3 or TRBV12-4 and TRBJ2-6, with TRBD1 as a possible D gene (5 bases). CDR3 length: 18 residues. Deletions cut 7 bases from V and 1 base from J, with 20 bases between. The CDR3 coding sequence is TGTGCCAGCACCCCCCCCCCAGGGCCTAATTCTGGGGCCAACGTCCTGACTTTC. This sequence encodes CASTPPPGPNSGANVLTF.

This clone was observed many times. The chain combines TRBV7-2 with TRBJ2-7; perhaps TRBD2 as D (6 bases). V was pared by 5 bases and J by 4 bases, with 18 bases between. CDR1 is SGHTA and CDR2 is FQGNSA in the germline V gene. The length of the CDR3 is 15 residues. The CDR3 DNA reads TGTGCCAGCAGCCCCCGGACTACCAAGCTTTACGAGCAGTACTTC. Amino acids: CASSPRTTKLYEQYF. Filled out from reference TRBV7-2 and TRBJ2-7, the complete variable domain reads GAGVSQSPSNKVTEKGKDVELRCDPISGHTALYWYRQSLGQGLEFLIYFQGNSAPDKSGLPSDRFSAERTGGSVSTLTIQRTQQEDSAVYLCASSPRTTKLYEQYFGPGTRLTVT.

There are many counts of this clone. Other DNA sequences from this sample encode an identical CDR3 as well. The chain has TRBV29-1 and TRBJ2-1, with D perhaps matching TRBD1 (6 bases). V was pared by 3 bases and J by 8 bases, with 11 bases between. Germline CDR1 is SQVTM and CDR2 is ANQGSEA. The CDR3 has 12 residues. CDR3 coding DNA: TGCAGCGTTGATACAGGGATAGATGAGCAGTTCTTC. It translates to CSVDTGIDEQFF.

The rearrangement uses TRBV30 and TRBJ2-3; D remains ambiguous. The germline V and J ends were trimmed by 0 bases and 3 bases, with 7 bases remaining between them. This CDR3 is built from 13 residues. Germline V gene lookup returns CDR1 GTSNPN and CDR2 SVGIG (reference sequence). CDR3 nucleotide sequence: TGTGCCTGGAGTGTCGCCGGGACAGATACGCAGTATTTT. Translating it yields CAWSVAGTDTQYF.

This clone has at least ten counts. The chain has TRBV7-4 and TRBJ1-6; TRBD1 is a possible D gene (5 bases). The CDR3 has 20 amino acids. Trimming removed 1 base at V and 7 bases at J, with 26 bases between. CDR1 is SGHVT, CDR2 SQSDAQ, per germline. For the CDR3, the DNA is TGTGCCAGCAGCTTAGGCCGACCGGGCGGCCGGGGCTTAGCGAATTCACCCCTCCACTTT. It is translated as CASSLGRPGGRGLANSPLHF.

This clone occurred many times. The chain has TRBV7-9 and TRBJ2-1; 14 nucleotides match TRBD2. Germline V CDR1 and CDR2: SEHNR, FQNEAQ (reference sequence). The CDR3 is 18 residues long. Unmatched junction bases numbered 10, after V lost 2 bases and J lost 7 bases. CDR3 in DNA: TGTGCCAGCAGCTTAAGAAGACTAGCGGGAGGGCCCGAAAATGAGCAGTTCTTC. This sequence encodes CASSLRRLAGGPENEQFF.

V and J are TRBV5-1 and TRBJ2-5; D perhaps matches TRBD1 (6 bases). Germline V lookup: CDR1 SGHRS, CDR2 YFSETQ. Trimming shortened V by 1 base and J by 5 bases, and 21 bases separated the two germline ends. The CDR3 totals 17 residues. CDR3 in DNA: TGCGCCAGCAGCTTGTCGCGTATAGCAGGGGAGTCCGAGACCCAGTACTTC. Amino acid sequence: CASSLSRIAGESETQYF.

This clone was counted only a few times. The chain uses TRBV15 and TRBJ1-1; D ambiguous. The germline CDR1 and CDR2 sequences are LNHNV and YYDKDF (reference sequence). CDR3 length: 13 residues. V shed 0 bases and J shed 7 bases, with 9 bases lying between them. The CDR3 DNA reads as TGTGCCACCAGCAGAGATGAGTCGCTTGAAGCTTTCTTT. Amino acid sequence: CATSRDESLEAFF.

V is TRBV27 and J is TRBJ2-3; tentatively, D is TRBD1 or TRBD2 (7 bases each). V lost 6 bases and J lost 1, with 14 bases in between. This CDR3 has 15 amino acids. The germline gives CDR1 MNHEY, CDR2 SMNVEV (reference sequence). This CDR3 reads CASRRQGGGTDTQYF. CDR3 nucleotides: TGTGCCAGCAGGAGACAGGGAGGGGGCACAGATACGCAGTATTTT.

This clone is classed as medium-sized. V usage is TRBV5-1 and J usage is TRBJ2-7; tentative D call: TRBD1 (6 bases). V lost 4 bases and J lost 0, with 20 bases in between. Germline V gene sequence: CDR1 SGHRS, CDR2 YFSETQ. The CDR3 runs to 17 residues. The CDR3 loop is CASSLQGSDRSSYEQYV. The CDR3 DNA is TGCGCCAGCAGCCTACAGGGTAGCGACCGGAGCTCCTACGAGCAGTACGTC.

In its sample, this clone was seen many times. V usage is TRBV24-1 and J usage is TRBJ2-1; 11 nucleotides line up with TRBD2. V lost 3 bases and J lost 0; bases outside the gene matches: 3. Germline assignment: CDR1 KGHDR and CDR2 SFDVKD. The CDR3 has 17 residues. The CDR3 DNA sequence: TGTGCCACCAGTGATAAACTAGCGGGAGTCTCCTACAATGAGCAGTTCTTC. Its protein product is CATSDKLAGVSYNEQFF.

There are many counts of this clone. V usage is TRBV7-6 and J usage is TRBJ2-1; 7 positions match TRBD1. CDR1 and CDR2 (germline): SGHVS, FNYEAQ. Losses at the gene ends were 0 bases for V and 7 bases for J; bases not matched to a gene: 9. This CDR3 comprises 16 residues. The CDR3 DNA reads TGTGCCAGCAGCTTAGCTGGTTGGCAGGGGGAGAATGAGCAGTTCTTC. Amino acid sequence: CASSLAGWQGENEQFF. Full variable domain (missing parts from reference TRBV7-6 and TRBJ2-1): GAGVSQSPRYKVTKRGQDVALRCDPISGHVSLYWYRQALGQGPEFLTYFNYEAQQDKSGLPNDRFSAERPEGSISTLTIQRTEQRDSAMYRCASSLAGWQGENEQFFGPGTRLTVL.

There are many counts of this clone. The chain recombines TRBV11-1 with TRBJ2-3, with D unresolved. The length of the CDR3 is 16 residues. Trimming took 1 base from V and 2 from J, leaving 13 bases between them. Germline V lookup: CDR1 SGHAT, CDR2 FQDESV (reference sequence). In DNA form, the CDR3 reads TGTGCCAGCAGCTTAGTACGGCTATCCTCCACAGATACGCAGTATTTT. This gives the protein CASSLVRLSSTDTQYF.

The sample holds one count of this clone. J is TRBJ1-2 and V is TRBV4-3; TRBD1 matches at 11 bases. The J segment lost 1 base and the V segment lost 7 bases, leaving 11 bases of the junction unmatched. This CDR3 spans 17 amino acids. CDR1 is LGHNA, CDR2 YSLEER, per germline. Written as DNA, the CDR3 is TGCGCCAGCATCCAGTATACGGGACAGGGGGATAACTATGGCTACACCTTC. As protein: CASIQYTGQGDNYGYTF.

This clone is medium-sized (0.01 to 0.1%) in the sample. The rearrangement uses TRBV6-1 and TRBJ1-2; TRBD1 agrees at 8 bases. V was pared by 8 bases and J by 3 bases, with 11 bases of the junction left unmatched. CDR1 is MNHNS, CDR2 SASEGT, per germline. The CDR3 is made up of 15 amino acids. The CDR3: CASSRTGSGDYGYTF. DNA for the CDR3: TGTGCCAGCTCAAGGACAGGGTCTGGAGACTATGGCTACACCTTC.

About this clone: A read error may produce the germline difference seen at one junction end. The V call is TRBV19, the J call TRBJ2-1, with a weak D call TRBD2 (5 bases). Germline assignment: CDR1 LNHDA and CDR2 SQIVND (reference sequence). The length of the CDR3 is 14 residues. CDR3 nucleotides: TGTGCAAGTAGTATAGTGGGTAGCGCAACTGGGCAGTTCTTC. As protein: CASSIVGSATGQFF.

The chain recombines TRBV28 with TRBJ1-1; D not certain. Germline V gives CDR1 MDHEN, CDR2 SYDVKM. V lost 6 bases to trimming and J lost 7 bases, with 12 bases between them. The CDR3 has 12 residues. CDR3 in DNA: TGTGCCAGCAGACCTTCATGGCATGAAGCTTTCTTT. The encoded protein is CASRPSWHEAFF.

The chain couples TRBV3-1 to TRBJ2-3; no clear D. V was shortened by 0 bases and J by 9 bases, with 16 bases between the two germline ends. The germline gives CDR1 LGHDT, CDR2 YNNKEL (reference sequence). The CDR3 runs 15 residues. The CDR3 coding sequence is TGTGCCAGCAGCCAAGAAGTACTTGCTGTCGTCACGCAGTATTTT. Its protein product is CASSQEVLAVVTQYF.

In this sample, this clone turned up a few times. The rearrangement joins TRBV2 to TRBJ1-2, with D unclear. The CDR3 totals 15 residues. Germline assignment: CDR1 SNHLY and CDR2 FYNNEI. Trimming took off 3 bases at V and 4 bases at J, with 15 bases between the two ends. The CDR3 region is CASSEGIRGGYGYTF. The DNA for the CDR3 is TGTGCCAGCAGTGAGGGGATCCGCGGCGGCTATGGCTACACCTTC.

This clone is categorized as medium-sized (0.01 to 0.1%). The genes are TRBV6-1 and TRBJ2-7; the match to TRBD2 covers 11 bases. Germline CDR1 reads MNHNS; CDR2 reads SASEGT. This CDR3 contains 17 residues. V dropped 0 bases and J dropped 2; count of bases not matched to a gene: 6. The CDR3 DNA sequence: TGTGCCAGCAGTGAAGCGCAGGTTAGCGGGAGGGCCTACGAGCAGTACGTC. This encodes CASSEAQVSGRAYEQYV.

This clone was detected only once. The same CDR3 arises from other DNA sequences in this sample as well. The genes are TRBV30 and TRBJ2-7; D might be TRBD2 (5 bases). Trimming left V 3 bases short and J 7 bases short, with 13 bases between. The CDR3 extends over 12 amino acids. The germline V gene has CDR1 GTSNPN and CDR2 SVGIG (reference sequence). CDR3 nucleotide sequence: TGTGCCTGGAGGGTGGGAGCGATTGAGCAGTACTTC. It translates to CAWRVGAIEQYF.

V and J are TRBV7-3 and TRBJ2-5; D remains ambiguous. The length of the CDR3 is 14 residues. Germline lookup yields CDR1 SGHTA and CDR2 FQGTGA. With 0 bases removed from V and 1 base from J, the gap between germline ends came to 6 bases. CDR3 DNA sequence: TGTGCCAGCAGCTTAACGTCGGCCCAAGAGACCCAGTACTTC. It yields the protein CASSLTSAQETQYF.

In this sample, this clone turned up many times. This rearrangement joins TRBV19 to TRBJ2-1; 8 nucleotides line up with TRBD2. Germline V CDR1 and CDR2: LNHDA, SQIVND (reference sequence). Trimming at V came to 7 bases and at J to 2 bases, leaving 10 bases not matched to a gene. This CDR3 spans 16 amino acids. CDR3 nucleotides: TGTGCCAGTACCCCTGGAGGGACTAGGGCCTACAATGAGCAGTTCTTC. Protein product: CASTPGGTRAYNEQFF. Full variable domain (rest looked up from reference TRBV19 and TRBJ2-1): DGGITQSPKYLFRKEGQNVTLSCEQNLNHDAMYWYRQDPGQGLRLIYYSQIVNDFQKGDIAEGYSVSREKKESFPLTVTSAQKNPTAFYLCASTPGGTRAYNEQFFGPGTRLTVL.

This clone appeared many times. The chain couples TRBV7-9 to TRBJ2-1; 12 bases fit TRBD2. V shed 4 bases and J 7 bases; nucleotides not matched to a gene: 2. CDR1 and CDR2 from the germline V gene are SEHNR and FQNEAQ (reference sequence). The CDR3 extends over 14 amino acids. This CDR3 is CASSSSGRVNEQFF. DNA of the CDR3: TGTGCCAGCAGCTCTAGCGGGAGGGTTAATGAGCAGTTCTTC. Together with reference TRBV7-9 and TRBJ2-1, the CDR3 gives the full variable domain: DTGVSQNPRHKITKRGQNVTFRCDPISEHNRLYWYRQTLGQGPEFLTYFQNEAQLEKSRLLSDRFSAERPKGSFSTLEIQRTEQGDSAMYLCASSSSGRVNEQFFGPGTRLTVL.